The 26 T cell receptor beta chains below come from one sample, sequenced in a study of cytomegalovirus exposure and HLA in healthy donors (dated by TCRdb to 2017 to 2019). Receptor libraries were prepared by the immunoSEQ multiplex PCR assay. TCRdb's version of the immuneACCESS table is confined to in-frame rearrangements and falls short of the full clone set. An unresolved V gene accounts for under half of the shortfall where checked; the remainder is of unknown origin. The sample records more than 300,000 clones, roughly 89% of which are singletons. Approximately 0.8% of the sample is taken by the ten largest. Sequencing was carried out using PBMCs. The origin of the receptors is a young woman in good health and CMV-seronegative.

The chain joins TRBV15 to TRBJ2-1; the D gene is possibly TRBD1 (6 bases). The V end was cut by 4 bases, the J end by 3 bases, with 10 bases between. The CDR3 runs 14 residues. CDR1 and CDR2 (germline): LNHNV, YYDKDF (reference sequence). This CDR3 reads CATSTRGGYNEQFF. DNA of the CDR3: TGTGCCACCAGCACCCGAGGGGGCTACAATGAGCAGTTCTTC.

The chain is built from TRBV5-1 and TRBJ2-2; D is uncertain. The CDR3 contains 12 residues. The V gene's germline CDR1 is SGHRS and CDR2 YFSETQ. V gave up 1 base and J gave up 8 bases, with 6 bases separating them. The CDR3 bases are TGCGCCAGCAGCTTGCTGAGTGGGGAGCTGTTTTTT. Amino acid sequence: CASSLLSGELFF.

The chain has TRBV7-9 and TRBJ1-5; D is ambiguous. V was clipped by 5 bases and J by 4 bases, with 12 bases between them. Germline V gene lookup returns CDR1 SEHNR and CDR2 FQNEAQ (reference sequence). The CDR3 extends over 14 amino acids. Here the CDR3 DNA reads TGTGCCAGCAGCCCGGACGGGGAAAATCAGCCCCAGCATTTT. It is translated as CASSPDGENQPQHF.

CDR3 DNA: TGCGCCAGCAGCGCGGGACTAGCGGGAACAGATACGCAGTATTTT. Translating gives CASSAGLAGTDTQYF. The chain recombines TRBV5-1 with TRBJ2-3, with 13 bases identical to TRBD2. The CDR3 contains 15 residues. The germline CDR1 and CDR2 sequences are SGHRS and YFSETQ. V was clipped by 4 bases and J by 3 bases; unmatched bases: 2.

The rearrangement links TRBV18 to TRBJ1-4; D is undetermined. The CDR3 is 13 amino acids. V dropped 6 bases and J dropped 4 bases, with 9 bases sitting between them. Germline assignment: CDR1 KGHSH and CDR2 LQKENI. CDR3 sequence: CASSGGSNEKLFF. The DNA of the CDR3 is TGTGCCAGCTCGGGAGGGAGTAATGAAAAACTGTTTTTT.

The J gene is TRBJ2-1, the V gene TRBV18, with a weak D call TRBD2 (5 bases). The germline gives CDR1 KGHSH, CDR2 LQKENI. V shed 1 base and J shed 0 bases, with 7 bases lying between them. The CDR3 runs 15 residues. CDR3 nucleotides: TGTGCCAGCTCACCACAGCGGATCTCCTACAATGAGCAGTTCTTC. It yields the protein CASSPQRISYNEQFF.

V and J are TRBV9 and TRBJ2-1; 16 positions match TRBD2. Trimming removed 2 bases from V and 8 bases from J; junction bases left unmatched: 4. Germline CDR1 is SGDLS and CDR2 is YYNGEE. CDR3 length equals 16 residues. The CDR3 bases are TGTGCCAGCAGCGTGGGACTAGCGGGAGGGCCCCATGAGCAGTTCTTC. Protein: CASSVGLAGGPHEQFF.

This CDR3 reads CASSFLDTGTEAFF. In DNA form, the CDR3 reads TGTGCCAGCAGCTTCCTTGACACGGGGACTGAAGCTTTCTTT. The V and J genes are TRBV27 and TRBJ1-1; D is unclear. Trimming shortened V by 6 bases and J by 5 bases, and 16 bases separated the two germline ends. CDR1 is MNHEY, CDR2 SMNVEV, per germline (reference sequence). The CDR3 extends over 14 amino acids.

The rearrangement links TRBV7-6 to TRBJ2-1; D is possibly TRBD1 (5 bases). Germline values: CDR1 SGHVS, CDR2 FNYEAQ. V was pared by 1 base and J by 2 bases, with 15 bases between. CDR3 length: 17 residues. CDR3 protein: CASSLEGAALTYNEQFF. CDR3 bases: TGTGCCAGCAGCTTAGAAGGGGCAGCCTTGACCTACAATGAGCAGTTCTTC.

DNA of the CDR3: TGTGCCAGCAGTGATTCCGGCAATGAAGCGAGCAATCAGCCCCAGCATTTT. This encodes CASSDSGNEASNQPQHF. J is TRBJ1-5 and V is TRBV2; D gene uncertain. This CDR3 region has 17 residues. The ends were cut back, 3 bases at V and 1 base at J, with 16 bases in the middle. Germline V gene lookup returns CDR1 SNHLY and CDR2 FYNNEI.

The V gene is TRBV9, the J gene TRBJ2-3; TRBD2 matches at 10 bases. In germline, CDR1 is SGDLS, CDR2 YYNGEE. Trimming took 2 bases from V and 2 from J; bases not matched to a gene: 5. This CDR3 has 16 residues. The CDR3 is CASSVLAGDYTDTQYF. The CDR3 DNA reads TGTGCCAGCAGCGTCCTAGCGGGAGATTACACAGATACGCAGTATTTT.

In its sample, this clone was seen a few times. The chain links TRBV27 to TRBJ2-7; tentative D call: TRBD2 (5 bases). Trimming stripped 2 bases from V and 3 bases from J, with 11 bases between. Germline CDR1 is MNHEY and CDR2 is SMNVEV (reference sequence). The CDR3 runs 14 residues. The chain's CDR3 is CASSLQGRGYEQYF. DNA of the CDR3: TGTGCCAGCAGTTTACAAGGACGGGGCTACGAGCAGTACTTC.

The V and J genes are TRBV4-1 and TRBJ2-3; D call uncertain. The CDR3 consists of 13 residues. Germline CDR1 MGHRA, CDR2 YSYEKL. With 3 bases removed from V and 5 bases from J, the gap between germline ends came to 9 bases. The CDR3 coding sequence is TGCGCCAGCAGCCAGCTAGTGGGAGATACGCAGTATTTT. Protein sequence: CASSQLVGDTQYF.

This chain connects TRBV4-1 to TRBJ2-7; TRBD2 matches 7 bases. Germline CDR1 and CDR2: MGHRA and YSYEKL. Trimming cost V 3 bases and J 9 bases; bases outside gene matches: 14. The CDR3 has 15 amino acids. The CDR3 reads CASSQDRDYLPGQYF. Written as DNA, the CDR3 is TGCGCCAGCAGCCAGGACCGGGACTACCTCCCCGGGCAGTACTTC.

The chain has TRBV29-1 and TRBJ2-1; 9 bases match TRBD1. The CDR3 contains 14 residues. CDR1 and CDR2 (germline): SQVTM, ANQGSEA. The junction had 6 bases not matched to a gene; V was cut back by 7 bases and J by 2 bases. The CDR3 bases are TGCAGCGCCGGGGACAGGGCCACCTACAATGAGCAGTTCTTC. Its protein is CSAGDRATYNEQFF.

The chain uses TRBV28 and TRBJ1-1; a possible D gene is TRBD1 (5 bases). Trimming cost V 7 bases and J 5 bases, with 14 bases left between them. Germline assignment: CDR1 MDHEN and CDR2 SYDVKM. The CDR3 is 13 amino acids. CDR3 region: CASTIWGGTEAFF. In DNA form, the CDR3 reads TGTGCCAGCACCATTTGGGGGGGGACTGAAGCTTTCTTT.

The chain recombines TRBV6-1 with TRBJ1-6; D is perhaps TRBD1 (6 bases). CDR1 and CDR2 from the germline V gene are MNHNS and SASEGT. V was trimmed by 6 bases and J by 3 bases, leaving 9 bases between them. This CDR3 has 14 amino acids. CDR3 amino acids: CASRPDSYNSPLHF. The CDR3 bases are TGTGCCAGCAGGCCGGACAGCTATAATTCACCCCTCCACTTT.

The V and J genes are TRBV6-6 and TRBJ1-6; weak D call: TRBD1 (6 bases). CDR1 and CDR2 from the germline V gene are MNHNY and SVGAGI (reference sequence). This CDR3 comprises 14 residues. Trimming removed 2 bases at V and 9 bases at J, with 11 bases between. CDR3: CASSYRGAGSPLHF. DNA of the CDR3: TGTGCCAGCAGTTACCGGGGGGCAGGTTCACCCCTCCACTTT.

The chain links TRBV7-9 to TRBJ1-2, with a possible D match to TRBD1 (6 bases). Germline V CDR1 and CDR2: SEHNR, FQNEAQ (reference sequence). V lost 3 bases and J 11 bases, leaving 16 bases between the germline ends. There are 13 residues in the CDR3. The CDR3 loop reads CASSLTGAVGYTF. CDR3 coding DNA: TGTGCCAGCAGCTTGACAGGAGCGGTTGGGTACACCTTC.

The chain combines TRBV6-1 with TRBJ1-5, with 8 bases that match TRBD1. Trimming at V came to 3 bases and at J to 4 bases, leaving 14 bases not matched to a gene. Germline CDR1 reads MNHNS; CDR2 reads SASEGT. The CDR3 is made up of 18 amino acids. The CDR3 nucleotides read TGTGCCAGCAGTGAGGGCCTGGACAGGGCTTATAGGAATCAGCCCCAGCATTTT. It translates to CASSEGLDRAYRNQPQHF.

This chain uses TRBV13 with TRBJ2-1, with 14 bases lining up with TRBD2. CDR1 and CDR2 (germline): PRHDT, FYEKMQ (reference sequence). After removal of 8 bases from V and 3 bases from J, the junction contained 12 bases not matched to a gene. The CDR3 sequence is 18 residues long. CDR3: CASPRTSGRPDSYNEQFF. CDR3 nucleotide sequence: TGTGCCAGCCCGCGGACTAGCGGGAGGCCTGACAGCTACAATGAGCAGTTCTTC.

The chain joins TRBV19 to TRBJ2-2; 11 positions match TRBD2. The CDR3 extends over 16 amino acids. Germline V CDR1 and CDR2: LNHDA, SQIVND (reference sequence). V trimming: 3 bases; J trimming: 6 bases; junction bases outside the gene matches: 6. The DNA for the CDR3 is TGTGCCAGTAGTATGTTCCTAGCGGGAGGACCCGGGGAGCTGTTTTTT. Protein sequence: CASSMFLAGGPGELFF.

This chain joins TRBV4-1 and TRBJ2-1, with TRBD2 matching 9 bases. Germline CDR1 and CDR2: MGHRA and YSYEKL. The V and J ends lost 3 bases and 9 bases, in that order; junction bases with no gene match: 12. The CDR3 spans 16 residues. As DNA, the CDR3 is TGCGCCAGCAGCCATGGGGCCAGGCGGGGGGGCAGTGAGCAGTTCTTC. This translates into CASSHGARRGGSEQFF.

V is TRBV28 and J is TRBJ1-6; D not resolved. The CDR3 loop spans 12 amino acids. V was pared by 5 bases and J by 11 bases, with 10 bases between. The germline CDR1 and CDR2 sequences are MDHEN and SYDVKM. The CDR3 DNA reads TGTGCCAGCAGTCTAGATCCCACACCCCTCCACTTT. It is translated as CASSLDPTPLHF.

J is TRBJ2-1 and V is TRBV7-3, with 7 bases lining up with TRBD2. This CDR3 contains 14 residues. From germline, CDR1 is SGHTA and CDR2 FQGTGA. J was trimmed by 7 bases and V by 5 bases; bases with no gene match: 8. In DNA, the CDR3 is TGTGCCAGCAGCCCAGCGGGGCGCGGGAATGAGCAGTTCTTC. As protein: CASSPAGRGNEQFF.

V gene TRBV14 combines with J gene TRBJ2-7, with TRBD1 identical over 10 bases. This CDR3 is 15 amino acids long. CDR1 is SGHDN and CDR2 is FVKESK in the germline V gene. J gave up 9 bases and V 1 base, and 9 bases lay outside the gene matches. CDR3 region: CASSQVPGQGYAQYF. CDR3 nucleotide sequence: TGTGCCAGCAGCCAAGTTCCGGGACAGGGGTATGCGCAGTACTTC.